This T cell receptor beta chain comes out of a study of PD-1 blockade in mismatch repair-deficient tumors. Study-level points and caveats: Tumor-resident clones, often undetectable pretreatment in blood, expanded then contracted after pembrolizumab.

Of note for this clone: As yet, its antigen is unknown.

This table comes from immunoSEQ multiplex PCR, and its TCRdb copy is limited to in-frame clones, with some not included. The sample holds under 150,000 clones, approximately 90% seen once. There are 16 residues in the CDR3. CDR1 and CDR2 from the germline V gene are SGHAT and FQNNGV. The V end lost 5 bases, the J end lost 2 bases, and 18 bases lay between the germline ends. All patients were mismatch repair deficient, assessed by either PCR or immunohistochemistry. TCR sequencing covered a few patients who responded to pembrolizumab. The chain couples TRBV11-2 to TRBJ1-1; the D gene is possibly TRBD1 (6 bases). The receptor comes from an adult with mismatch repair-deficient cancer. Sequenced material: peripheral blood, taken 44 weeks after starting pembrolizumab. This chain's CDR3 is CASSPLGGFGNTEAFF. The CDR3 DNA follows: TGTGCCAGCAGCCCTTTAGGGGGTTTTGGAAACACTGAAGCTTTCTTT.